This T cell receptor (beta chain) was retrieved from a study of blood T cell repertoires in COVID-19. Study information: Acute and convalescent COVID-19 samples came from the United States, Italy and Spain. PBMCs, B-cell-depleted T cells, or T cells provided the cDNA or gDNA that made up the material.

The germline V and J ends were trimmed by 1 base and 8 bases, with 12 bases remaining between them. The CDR3 is 15 residues long. Germline V gene sequence: CDR1 MGHRA, CDR2 YSYEKL. Per the original data handling: By means of reference gene primer amplification, nucleated cell counts were estimated. Sequencing was performed with immunoSEQ multiplex PCR; in TCRdb, only in-frame clones are kept and a portion is missing. V and J calls and clone size are copied from that table; D and trimming were computed from the DNA. Of 100,000 to 150,000 clones listed, roughly four fifths are singletons. The chain couples TRBV4-1 to TRBJ1-6; possible D gene TRBD1, 5 bases. Input material: peripheral blood. The receptor's source is a woman between 65 and 79 years old with acute or convalescent COVID-19. The CDR3 nucleotides read TGCGCCAGCAGCCAAGGGGGGGGAGAGCATTCACCCCTCCACTTT. Translation gives CASSQGGGEHSPLHF.